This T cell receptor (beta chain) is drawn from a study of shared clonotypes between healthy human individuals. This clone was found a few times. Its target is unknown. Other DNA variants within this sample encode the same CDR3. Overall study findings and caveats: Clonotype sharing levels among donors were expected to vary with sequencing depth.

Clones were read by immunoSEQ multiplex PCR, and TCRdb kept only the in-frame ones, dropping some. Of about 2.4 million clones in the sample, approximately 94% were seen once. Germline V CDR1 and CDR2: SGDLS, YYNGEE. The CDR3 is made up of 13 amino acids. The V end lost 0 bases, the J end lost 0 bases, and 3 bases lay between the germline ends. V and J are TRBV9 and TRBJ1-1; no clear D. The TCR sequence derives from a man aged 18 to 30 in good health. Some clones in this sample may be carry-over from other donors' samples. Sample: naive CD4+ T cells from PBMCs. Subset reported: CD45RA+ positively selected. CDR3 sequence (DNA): TGTGCCAGCAGCGTAGATCTGAACACTGAAGCTTTCTTT. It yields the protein CASSVDLNTEAFF. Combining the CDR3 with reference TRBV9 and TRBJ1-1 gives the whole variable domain DSGVTQTPKHLITATGQRVTLRCSPRSGDLSVYWYQQSLDQGLQFLIQYYNGEERAKGNILERFSAQQFPDLHSELNLSSLELGDSALYFCASSVDLNTEAFFGQGTRLTVV.